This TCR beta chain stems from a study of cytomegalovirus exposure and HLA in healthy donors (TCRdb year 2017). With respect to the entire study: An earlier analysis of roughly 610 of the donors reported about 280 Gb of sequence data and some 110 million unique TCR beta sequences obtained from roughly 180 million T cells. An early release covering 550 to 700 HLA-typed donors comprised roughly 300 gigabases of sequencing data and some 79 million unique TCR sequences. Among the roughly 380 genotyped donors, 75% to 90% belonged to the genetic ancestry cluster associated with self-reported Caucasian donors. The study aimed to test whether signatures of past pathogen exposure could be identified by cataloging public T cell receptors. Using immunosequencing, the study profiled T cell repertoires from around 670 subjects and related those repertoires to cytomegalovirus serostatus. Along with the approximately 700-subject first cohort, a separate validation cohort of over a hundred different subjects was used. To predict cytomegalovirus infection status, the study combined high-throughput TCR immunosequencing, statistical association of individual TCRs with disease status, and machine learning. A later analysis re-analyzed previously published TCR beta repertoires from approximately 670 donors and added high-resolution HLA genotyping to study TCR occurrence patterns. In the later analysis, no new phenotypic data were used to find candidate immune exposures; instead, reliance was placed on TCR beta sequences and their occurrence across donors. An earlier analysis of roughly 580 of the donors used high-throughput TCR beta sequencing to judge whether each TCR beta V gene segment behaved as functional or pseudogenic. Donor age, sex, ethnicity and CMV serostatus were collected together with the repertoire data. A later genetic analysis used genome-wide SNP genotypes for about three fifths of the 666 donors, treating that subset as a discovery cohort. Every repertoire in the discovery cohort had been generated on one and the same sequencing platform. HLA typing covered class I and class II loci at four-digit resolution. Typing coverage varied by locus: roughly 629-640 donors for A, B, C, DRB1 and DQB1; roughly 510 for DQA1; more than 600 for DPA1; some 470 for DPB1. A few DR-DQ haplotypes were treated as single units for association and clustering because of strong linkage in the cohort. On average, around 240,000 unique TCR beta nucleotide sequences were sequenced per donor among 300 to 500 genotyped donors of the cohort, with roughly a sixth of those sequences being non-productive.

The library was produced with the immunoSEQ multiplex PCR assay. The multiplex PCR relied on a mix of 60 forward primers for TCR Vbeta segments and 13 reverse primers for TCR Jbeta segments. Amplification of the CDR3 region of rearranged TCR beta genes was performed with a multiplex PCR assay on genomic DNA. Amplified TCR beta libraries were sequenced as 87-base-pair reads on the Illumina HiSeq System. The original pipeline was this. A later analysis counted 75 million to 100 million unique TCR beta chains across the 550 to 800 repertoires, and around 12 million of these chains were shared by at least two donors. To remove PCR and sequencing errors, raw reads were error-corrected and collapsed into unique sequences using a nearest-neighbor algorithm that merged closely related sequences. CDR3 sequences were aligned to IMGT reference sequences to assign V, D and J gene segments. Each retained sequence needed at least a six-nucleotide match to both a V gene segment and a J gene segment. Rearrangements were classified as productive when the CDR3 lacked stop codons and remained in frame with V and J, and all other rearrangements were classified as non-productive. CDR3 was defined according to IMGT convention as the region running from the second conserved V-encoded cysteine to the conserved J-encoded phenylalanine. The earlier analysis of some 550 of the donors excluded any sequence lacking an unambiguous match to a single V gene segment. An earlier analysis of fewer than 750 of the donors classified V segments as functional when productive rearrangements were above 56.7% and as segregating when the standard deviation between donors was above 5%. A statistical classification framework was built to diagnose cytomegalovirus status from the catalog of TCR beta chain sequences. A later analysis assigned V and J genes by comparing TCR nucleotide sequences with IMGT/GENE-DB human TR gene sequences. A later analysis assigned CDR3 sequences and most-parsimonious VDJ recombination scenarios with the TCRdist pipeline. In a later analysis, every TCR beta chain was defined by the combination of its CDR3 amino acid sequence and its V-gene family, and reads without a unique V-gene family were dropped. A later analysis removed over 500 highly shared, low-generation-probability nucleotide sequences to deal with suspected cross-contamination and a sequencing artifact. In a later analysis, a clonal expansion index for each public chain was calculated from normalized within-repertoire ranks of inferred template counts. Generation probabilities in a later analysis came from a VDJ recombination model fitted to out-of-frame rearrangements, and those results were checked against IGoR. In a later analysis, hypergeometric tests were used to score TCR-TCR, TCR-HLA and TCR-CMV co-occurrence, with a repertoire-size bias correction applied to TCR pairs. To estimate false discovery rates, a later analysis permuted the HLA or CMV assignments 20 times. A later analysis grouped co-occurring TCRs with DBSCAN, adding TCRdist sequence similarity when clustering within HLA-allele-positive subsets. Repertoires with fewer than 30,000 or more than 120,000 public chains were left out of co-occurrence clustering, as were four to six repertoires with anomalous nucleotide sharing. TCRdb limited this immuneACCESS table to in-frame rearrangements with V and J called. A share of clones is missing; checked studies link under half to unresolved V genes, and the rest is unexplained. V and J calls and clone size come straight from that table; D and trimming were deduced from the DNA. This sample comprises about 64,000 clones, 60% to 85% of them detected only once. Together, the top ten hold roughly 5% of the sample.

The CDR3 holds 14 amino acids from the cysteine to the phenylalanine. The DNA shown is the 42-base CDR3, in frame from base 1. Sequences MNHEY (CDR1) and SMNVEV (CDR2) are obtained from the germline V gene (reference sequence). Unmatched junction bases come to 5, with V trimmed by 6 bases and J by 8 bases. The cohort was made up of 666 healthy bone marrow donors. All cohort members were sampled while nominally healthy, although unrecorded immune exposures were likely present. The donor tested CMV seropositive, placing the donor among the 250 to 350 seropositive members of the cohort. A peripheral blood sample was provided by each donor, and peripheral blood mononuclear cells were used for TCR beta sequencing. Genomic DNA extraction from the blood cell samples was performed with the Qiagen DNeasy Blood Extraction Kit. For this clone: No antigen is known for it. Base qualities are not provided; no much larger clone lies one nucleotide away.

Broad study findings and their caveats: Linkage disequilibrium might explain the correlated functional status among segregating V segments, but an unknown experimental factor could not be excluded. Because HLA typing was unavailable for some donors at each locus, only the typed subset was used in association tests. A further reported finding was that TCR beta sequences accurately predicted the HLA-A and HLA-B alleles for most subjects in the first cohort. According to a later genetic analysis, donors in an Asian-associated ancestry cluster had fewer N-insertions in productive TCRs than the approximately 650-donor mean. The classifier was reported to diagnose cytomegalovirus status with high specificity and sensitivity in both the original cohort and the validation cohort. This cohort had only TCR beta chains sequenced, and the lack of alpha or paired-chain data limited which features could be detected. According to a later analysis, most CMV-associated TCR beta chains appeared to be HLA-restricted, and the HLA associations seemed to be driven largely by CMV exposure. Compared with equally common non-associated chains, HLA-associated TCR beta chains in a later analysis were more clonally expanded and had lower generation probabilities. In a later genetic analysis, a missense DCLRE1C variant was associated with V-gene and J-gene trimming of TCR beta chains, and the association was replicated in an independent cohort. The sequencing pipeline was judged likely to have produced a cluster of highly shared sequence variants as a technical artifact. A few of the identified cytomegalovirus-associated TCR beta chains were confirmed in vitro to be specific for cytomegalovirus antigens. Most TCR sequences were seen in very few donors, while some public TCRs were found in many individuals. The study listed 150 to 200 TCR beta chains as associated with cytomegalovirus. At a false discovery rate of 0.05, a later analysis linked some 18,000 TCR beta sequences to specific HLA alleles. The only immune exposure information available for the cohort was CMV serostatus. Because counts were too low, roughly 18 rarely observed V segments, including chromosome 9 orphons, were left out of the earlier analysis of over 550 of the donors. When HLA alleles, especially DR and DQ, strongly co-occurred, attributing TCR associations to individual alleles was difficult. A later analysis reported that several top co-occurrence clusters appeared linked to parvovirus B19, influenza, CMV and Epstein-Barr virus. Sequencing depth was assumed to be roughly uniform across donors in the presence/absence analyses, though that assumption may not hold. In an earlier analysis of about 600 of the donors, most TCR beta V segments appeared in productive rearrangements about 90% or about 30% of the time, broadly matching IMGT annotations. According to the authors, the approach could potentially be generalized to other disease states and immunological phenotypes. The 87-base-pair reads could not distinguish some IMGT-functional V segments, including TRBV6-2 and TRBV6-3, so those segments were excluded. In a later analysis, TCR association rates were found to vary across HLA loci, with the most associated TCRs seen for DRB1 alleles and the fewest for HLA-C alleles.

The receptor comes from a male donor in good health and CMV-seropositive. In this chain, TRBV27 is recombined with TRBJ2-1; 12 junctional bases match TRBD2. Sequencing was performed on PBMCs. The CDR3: CASRRTSGVYEQFF. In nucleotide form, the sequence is TGTGCCAGCAGAAGGACTAGCGGGGTCTATGAGCAGTTCTTC.